This T cell receptor beta chain appears in the sequencing data of a study of PD-1 blockade in classical Hodgkin lymphoma. The wider study: Intravenous infusions of nivolumab 3 mg/kg reached patients every 2 weeks.

The CDR3 sequence is 13 residues long. V dropped 3 bases and J dropped 3 bases, with 8 bases sitting between them. CDR1 SGHTA and CDR2 FQGNSA come from the germline V gene. Worth noting for this clone: The antigen is unknown.

Every patient relapsed after autologous stem cell transplantation, and brentuximab vedotin exposure varied. The study's findings and limits: Similar baseline diversity was found in complete responders and newly diagnosed patients.

Profiling relied on immunoSEQ multiplex PCR, and the TCRdb table lists in-frame clones only, not all of them. The table records 11,000 to 15,000 clones, about 73% of them present only once. This chain links TRBV7-2 with TRBJ1-1, with D hard to call. The clonotype comes from a human donor with classical Hodgkin lymphoma. This specimen was peripheral blood mononuclear cells (PBMCs), taken before the second cycle of nivolumab. The DNA of the CDR3 is TGTGCCAGCAGCTTTGGGGTTGACACTGAAGCTTTCTTT. Amino acid sequence: CASSFGVDTEAFF.